This T cell receptor beta chain was profiled in a study of cytomegalovirus exposure and HLA in healthy donors. The CDR3 is made up of 11 amino acids. V was pared by 7 bases and J by 5 bases, with 8 bases between. Germline V gene sequence: CDR1 MDHEN, CDR2 SYDVKM. A multiplex PCR was run with 60 Vbeta primers and 13 Jbeta primers. Data came from immunoSEQ multiplex PCR; TCRdb stores just in-frame clones and leaves some out. This table holds about 160,000 clones, 79% found once. Only a few counts were recorded for this clone. Samples came from healthy bone marrow donors. Sequences were obtained from PBMCs. The V call is TRBV28, the J call TRBJ1-1, with D tentatively TRBD1 (5 bases). This sequence originates from a human donor in good health. The CDR3: CASTGRTEAFF. CDR3 in DNA: TGTGCCAGCACAGGGCGGACTGAAGCTTTCTTT.